This T cell receptor (beta chain) stems from a study of PD-1 blockade in classical Hodgkin lymphoma. Study-wide points: The study found complete responders had baseline diversity similar to newly diagnosed patients. With respect to the repertoire differences, their causes, possibly disease activity or prior therapy, remain undefined. The CD4+ diversity rise by C4D1 was clearest in complete responders.

The data were produced by immunoSEQ multiplex PCR, yet TCRdb's version contains in-frame clones alone and is incomplete. The repertoire holds approximately 19,000 clones, around 82% seen once, with roughly 20% in the top ten. V was shortened by 4 bases and J by 8 bases, with 11 bases between the two germline ends. CDR3 size: 12 residues. CDR1 LNHDA and CDR2 SQIVND come from the germline V gene (reference sequence). Remarks on this clone: Its antigen remains unidentified.

Time point meaning: cycle 4 day 1 (C4D1), after around six weeks of nivolumab. Autologous stem cell transplantation was followed by relapse in every patient, and brentuximab vedotin exposure varied. Best responses fell into complete response, partial response or progressive disease. V is TRBV19 and J is TRBJ1-1; D uncertain. This clonotype was obtained from a human donor with classical Hodgkin lymphoma. Specimen: peripheral blood mononuclear cells (PBMCs), collected before the fourth cycle of nivolumab. The CDR3 loop is CASSTLSGEAFF. The CDR3 nucleotides read TGTGCCAGTAGTACCCTCAGCGGGGAAGCTTTCTTT.